The 21 T cell receptor beta chains presented below share a single source sample, sequenced in a study of T cell repertoires in cytomegalovirus infection (dated by TCRdb to between 2019 and 2020). Their cognate antigens are unknown. The sequencer was an Illumina HiSeq 1500. TCRdb handled the public reads itself, with Q25 trimming in fastp and clone calling in MiXCR, and kept productive beta chains. Every entry covers one CDR3 protein and lists the most common genes and DNA from its rows. Recorded for this sample are about 110,000 distinct CDR3 sequences; about 9.5% of them occurred a single time. The ten largest account for 25% to 40% of the sample. Sample: PBMCs, sequenced either directly or after in vitro stimulation (not recorded which). The receptors come from a human donor in good health (CMV status not recorded). Some clones in this sample may be carry-over from other donors' samples.

This clonotype has just one count. At one end the junction does not follow the germline gene, possibly because of a read error. The chain combines TRBV7-9 with TRBJ1-2, with D maybe TRBD1 (6 bases). Germline V gives CDR1 SEHNR, CDR2 FQNEAQ (reference sequence). The length of the CDR3 is 17 residues. The chain's CDR3 is CANSPTLQGMRDYGYTF. In DNA, the CDR3 is TGTGCCAACAGCCCTACCCTACAGGGTATGAGGGACTATGGCTACACCTTC.

The chain employs TRBV6-5 and TRBJ2-7; 7 nucleotides agree with TRBD2. Germline V lookup: CDR1 MNHEY, CDR2 SVGAGI. Losses at the gene ends were 7 bases for V and 7 bases for J; bases not matched to a gene: 13. The CDR3 consists of 14 residues. The CDR3 here is CASKTSPVAGEQYF. The CDR3 DNA sequence: TGTGCCAGCAAGACTAGCCCCGTTGCTGGGGAGCAGTACTTC.

This clonotype was detected many times. The chain couples TRBV5-4 to TRBJ2-5; 7 bases fit TRBD1. Trimming removed 0 bases from V and 3 bases from J; junction bases left unmatched: 2. Germline V lookup: CDR1 SGHNT, CDR2 YYREEE (reference sequence). The CDR3 is 14 residues long. The CDR3 reads CASSLAGTEETQYF. DNA for the CDR3: TGTGCCAGCAGCTTGGCCGGGACAGAAGAGACCCAGTACTTC.

This clonotype has ten or more counts. The chain employs TRBV10-3 and TRBJ2-7; TRBD2 matches 9 bases. The CDR3 loop spans 15 amino acids. Germline assignment: CDR1 ENHRY and CDR2 SYGVKD. The ends lost 0 bases at V and 1 base at J; junction bases unmatched: 1. This CDR3 reads CAISESTSGSYEQYF. The CDR3 DNA sequence: TGTGCCATCAGTGAGTCGACTAGCGGTTCCTACGAGCAGTACTTC.

In its sample, this clonotype was seen many times. This chain links TRBV7-6 with TRBJ1-1, with 8 bases matching TRBD1. This CDR3 region has 14 residues. Losses at the gene ends were 5 bases for V and 3 bases for J; bases not matched to a gene: 5. From germline, CDR1 is SGHVS and CDR2 FNYEAQ. Here the CDR3 reads CASSVRGRDTEAFF. The CDR3 DNA is TGTGCCAGCAGCGTCAGGGGGCGCGACACTGAAGCTTTCTTT.

V usage is TRBV29-1 and J usage is TRBJ2-1, with D hard to call. V was clipped by 7 bases and J by 0 bases, with 7 bases between them. This CDR3 has 12 residues. The germline V gene encodes CDR1 SQVTM and CDR2 ANQGSEA. The CDR3 loop is CSADRSYNEQFF. The CDR3 DNA follows: TGCAGCGCCGACCGCTCCTACAATGAGCAGTTCTTC.

This clonotype appeared many times. The CDR3 coding sequence is TGTGCCAGCAGCCAAGGAGAAGAAATTGATAGCAATCAGCCCCAGCATTTT. It is translated as CASSQGEEIDSNQPQHF. The chain combines TRBV14 with TRBJ1-5; D remains ambiguous. V was clipped by 1 base and J by 0 bases, with 13 bases between them. The V gene's germline CDR1 is SGHDN and CDR2 FVKESK. This CDR3 has 17 residues.

The gene calls are TRBV12-3 or TRBV12-4 and TRBJ2-1, with 14 bases aligning to TRBD2. V lost 7 bases, J lost 14 bases, and 10 bases stayed unmatched. This CDR3 spans 14 amino acids. CDR3 protein: CASTLGLAGAKKFF. The CDR3 nucleotides read TGTGCCAGCACCCTGGGACTAGCGGGAGCTAAGAAGTTCTTC.

Note on this clonotype: Being one base from a much bigger clone, this may be a read error. The chain has TRBV2 and TRBJ2-2; 7 bases align to TRBD2. V dropped 6 bases and J dropped 0; count of bases not matched to a gene: 16. The CDR3 runs 19 residues. CDR1 and CDR2 from the germline V gene are SNHLY and FYNNEI. The CDR3 loop is CASSLWAFLTSTNTGELFF. CDR3 DNA: TGTGCCAGCAGCCTCTGGGCCTTCCTGACTAGCACGAACACCGGGGAGCTGTTTTTT. Together with reference TRBV2 and TRBJ2-2, the CDR3 gives the full variable domain: EPEVTQTPSHQVTQMGQEVILRCVPISNHLYFYWYRQILGQKVEFLVSFYNNEISEKSEIFDDQFSVERPDGSNFTLKIRSTKLEDSAMYFCASSLWAFLTSTNTGELFFGEGSRLTVL.

This clonotype was observed many times. This sequence joins TRBV7-9 and TRBJ2-3; 8 bases line up with TRBD2. This CDR3 has 14 residues. Germline CDR1 is SEHNR and CDR2 is FQNEAQ (reference sequence). CDR3 DNA sequence: TGTGGCACGCGGGAGGAAACTAGGGCAGATACGCAGTATTTT. Protein: CGTREETRADTQYF. Full variable domain (rest looked up from reference TRBV7-9 and TRBJ2-3): DTGVSQNPRHKITKRGQNVTFRCDPISEHNRLYWYRQTLGQGPEFLTYFQNEAQLEKSRLLSDRFSAERPKGSFSTLEIQRTEQGDSAMYLCGTREETRADTQYFGPGTRLTVL.

This clonotype was seen ten or more times. The rearrangement uses TRBV29-1 and TRBJ1-5, with a weak D call TRBD1 (6 bases). Germline CDR1 is SQVTM and CDR2 is ANQGSEA. CDR3 size: 13 residues. V was clipped by 6 bases and J by 4 bases, with 13 bases between them. CDR3 bases: TGCAGCGTCGCCCCCAGGGGAAATCAGCCCCAGCATTTT. Translating it yields CSVAPRGNQPQHF.

V usage is TRBV28 and J usage is TRBJ2-1; 8 bases match TRBD2. The length of the CDR3 is 15 residues. CDR1 is MDHEN and CDR2 is SYDVKM in the germline V gene. V gave up 1 base and J gave up 3 bases; unmatched junction bases: 2. The CDR3 coding sequence is TGTGCCAGCAGTTTATCTCTAGCGGGCTACAATGAGCAGTTCTTC. Its translation is CASSLSLAGYNEQFF.

The chain is built from TRBV19 and TRBJ2-1; D tentatively fits TRBD1 or TRBD2 (6 bases each). The germline V gene has CDR1 LNHDA and CDR2 SQIVND (reference sequence). The CDR3 runs 15 residues. Trimming cost V 1 base and J 6 bases, with 13 bases left between them. The CDR3 DNA is TGTGCCAGTAGTATAGTCCGGGGGCGAAGCAATGAGCAGTTCTTC. This encodes CASSIVRGRSNEQFF.

In its sample, this clonotype was seen many times. The chain has TRBV7-2 and TRBJ2-3; D is uncertain. CDR1 is SGHTA and CDR2 is FQGNSA in the germline V gene. This CDR3 has 15 residues. V was shortened by 5 bases and J by 1 base, with 13 bases between the two germline ends. For the CDR3, the DNA is TGTGCCAGCAGCCCCCGTCGTTGGGGCACAGATACGCAGTATTTT. Translation: CASSPRRWGTDTQYF.

This clonotype was detected only a few times. The CDR3 bases are TGTGCCAGCAGGGACCGGGACGTTAGCAATCAGCCCCAGCATTTT. Protein product: CASRDRDVSNQPQHF. The genes are TRBV5-5 and TRBJ1-5, with a possible D match to TRBD1 (5 bases). V gave up 5 bases and J gave up 0 bases, with 12 bases separating them. Per the germline V gene, CDR1 is SGHKS and CDR2 is YYEKEE (reference sequence). This CDR3 region has 15 residues. Drawing the rest from reference TRBV5-5 and TRBJ1-5, the complete variable domain is DAGVTQSPTHLIKTRGQQVTLRCSPISGHKSVSWYQQVLGQGPQFIFQYYEKEERGRGNFPDRFSARQFPNYSSELNVNALLLGDSALYLCASRDRDVSNQPQHFGDGTRLSIL.

This clonotype has ten or more counts. The chain has TRBV4-1 and TRBJ2-3; 8 bases fit TRBD2. The CDR3 covers 16 residues. From germline, CDR1 is MGHRA and CDR2 YSYEKL. With V trimmed by 1 base and J by 1 base, 4 bases remained unmatched. CDR3 region: CASSQVLAARTDTQYF. The CDR3 DNA follows: TGCGCCAGCAGCCAAGTACTAGCGGCCCGCACAGATACGCAGTATTTT.

This sequence joins TRBV25-1 and TRBJ2-2; D may be TRBD1 (5 bases). Germline-derived CDR1 and CDR2 are MGHDK and SYGVNS. Trimming removed 0 bases at V and 3 bases at J, with 5 bases between. CDR3 size: 14 residues. CDR3 sequence reads: CASSEYRDTGELFF. As DNA, the CDR3 is TGTGCCAGCAGTGAATACAGGGACACCGGGGAGCTGTTTTTT.

V gene TRBV29-1 combines with J gene TRBJ2-7, with 7 bases matching TRBD1. Germline V CDR1 and CDR2: SQVTM, ANQGSEA. The V gene end was trimmed by 5 bases and the J gene end by 2 bases; junction bases not matched to a gene: 6. This CDR3 has 13 residues. The CDR3 is CSVSGTDPYEQYF. The CDR3, as DNA: TGCAGCGTTTCCGGGACAGACCCCTACGAGCAGTACTTC.

This clonotype appeared a few times. The V gene is TRBV19, the J gene TRBJ2-1; 8 nucleotides align to TRBD2. V lost 7 bases, J lost 4 bases, and 6 bases stayed unmatched. CDR3 length: 14 residues. Germline CDR1 LNHDA, CDR2 SQIVND (reference sequence). CDR3 amino acids: CASKPGGGYNEQFF. The CDR3 DNA follows: TGTGCCAGTAAACCGGGGGGGGGTTACAATGAGCAGTTCTTC. Filled out from reference TRBV19 and TRBJ2-1, the complete variable domain reads DGGITQSPKYLFRKEGQNVTLSCEQNLNHDAMYWYRQDPGQGLRLIYYSQIVNDFQKGDIAEGYSVSREKKESFPLTVTSAQKNPTAFYLCASKPGGGYNEQFFGPGTRLTVL.

This clonotype was recorded at least ten times. The V and J genes are TRBV11-2 and TRBJ1-2; D unresolved. V was trimmed by 4 bases and J by 8 bases, leaving 11 bases between them. Germline V gives CDR1 SGHAT, CDR2 FQNNGV. This CDR3 comprises 12 residues. Written as DNA, the CDR3 is TGTGCCAGCAGCTCAACCCGAGGGGGCTACACCTTC. The encoded protein is CASSSTRGGYTF. Filled out from reference TRBV11-2 and TRBJ1-2, the complete variable domain reads EAGVAQSPRYKIIEKRQSVAFWCNPISGHATLYWYQQILGQGPKLLIQFQNNGVVDDSQLPKDRFSAERLKGVDSTLKIQPAKLEDSAVYLCASSSTRGGYTFGSGTRLTVV.

This clonotype was observed at least ten times. The chain links TRBV4-1 to TRBJ2-4; TRBD2 matches 9 bases. V dropped 2 bases and J dropped 4; count of bases not matched to a gene: 3. This CDR3 spans 15 amino acids. Germline lookup yields CDR1 MGHRA and CDR2 YSYEKL. CDR3 residues: CASSQNLAGKNIQYF. CDR3 sequence (DNA): TGCGCCAGCAGCCAAAACCTAGCGGGGAAAAACATTCAGTACTTC.